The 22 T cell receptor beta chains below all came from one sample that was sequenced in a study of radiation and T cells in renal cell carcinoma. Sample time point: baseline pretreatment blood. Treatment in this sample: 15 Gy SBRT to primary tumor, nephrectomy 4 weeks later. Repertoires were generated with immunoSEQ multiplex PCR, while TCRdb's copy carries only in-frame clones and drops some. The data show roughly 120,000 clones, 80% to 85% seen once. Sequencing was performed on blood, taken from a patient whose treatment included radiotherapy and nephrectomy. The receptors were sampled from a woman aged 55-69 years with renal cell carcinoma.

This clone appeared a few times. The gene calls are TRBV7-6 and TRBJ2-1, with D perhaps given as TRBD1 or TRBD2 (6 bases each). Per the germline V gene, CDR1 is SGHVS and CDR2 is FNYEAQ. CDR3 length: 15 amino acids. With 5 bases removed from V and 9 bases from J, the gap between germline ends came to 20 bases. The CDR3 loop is CASSPLGGSSSEQFF. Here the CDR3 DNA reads TGTGCCAGCAGCCCTCTGGGGGGCAGCAGCAGTGAGCAGTTCTTC.

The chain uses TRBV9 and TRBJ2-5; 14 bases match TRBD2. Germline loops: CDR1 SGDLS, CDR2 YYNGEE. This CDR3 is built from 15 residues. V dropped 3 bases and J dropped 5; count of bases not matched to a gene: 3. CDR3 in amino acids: CASSEGLAGAETQYF. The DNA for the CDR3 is TGTGCCAGCAGCGAGGGACTAGCGGGAGCTGAGACCCAGTACTTC. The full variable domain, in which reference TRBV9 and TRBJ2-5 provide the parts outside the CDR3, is DSGVTQTPKHLITATGQRVTLRCSPRSGDLSVYWYQQSLDQGLQFLIQYYNGEERAKGNILERFSAQQFPDLHSELNLSSLELGDSALYFCASSEGLAGAETQYFGPGTRLLVL.

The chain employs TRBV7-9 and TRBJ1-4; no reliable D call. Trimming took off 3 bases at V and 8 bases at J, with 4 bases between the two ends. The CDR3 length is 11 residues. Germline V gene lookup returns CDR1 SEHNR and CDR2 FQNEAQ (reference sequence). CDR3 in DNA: TGTGCCAGCAGCTTTGAGGAAAAACTGTTTTTT. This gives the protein CASSFEEKLFF.

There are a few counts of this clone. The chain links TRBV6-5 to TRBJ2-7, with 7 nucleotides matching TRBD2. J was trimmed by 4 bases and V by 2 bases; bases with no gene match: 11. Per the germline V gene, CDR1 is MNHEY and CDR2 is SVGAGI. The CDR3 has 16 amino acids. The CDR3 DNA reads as TGTGCCAGCAGTTACGGGGGGGGGACTGTCGTTTACGAGCAGTACTTC. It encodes CASSYGGGTVVYEQYF.

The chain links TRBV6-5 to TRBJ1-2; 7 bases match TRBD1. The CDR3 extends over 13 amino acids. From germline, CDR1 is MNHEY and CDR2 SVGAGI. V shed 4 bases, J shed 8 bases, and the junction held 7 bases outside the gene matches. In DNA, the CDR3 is TGTGCCAGCAGTTCCACAGGGGTGGGCGGCTACACCTTC. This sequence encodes CASSSTGVGGYTF.

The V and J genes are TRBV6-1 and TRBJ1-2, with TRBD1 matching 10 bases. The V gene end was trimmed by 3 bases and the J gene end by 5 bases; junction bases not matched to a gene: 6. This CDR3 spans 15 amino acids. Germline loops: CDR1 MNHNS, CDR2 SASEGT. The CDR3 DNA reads TGTGCCAGCAGTGATCGGACAGGGGGGGAGTATGGCTACACCTTC. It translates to CASSDRTGGEYGYTF.

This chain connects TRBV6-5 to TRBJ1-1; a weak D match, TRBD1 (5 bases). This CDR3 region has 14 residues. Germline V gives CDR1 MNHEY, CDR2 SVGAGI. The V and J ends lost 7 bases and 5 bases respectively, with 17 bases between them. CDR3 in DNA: TGTGCCAGCACATTGAGACAGAAATGGACTGAAGCTTTCTTT. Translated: CASTLRQKWTEAFF.

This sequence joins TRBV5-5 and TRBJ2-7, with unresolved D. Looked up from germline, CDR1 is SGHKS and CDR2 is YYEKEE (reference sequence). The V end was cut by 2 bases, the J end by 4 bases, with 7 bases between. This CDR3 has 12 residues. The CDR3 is CASSLLGYEQYF. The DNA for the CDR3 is TGTGCCAGCAGCTTACTCGGATACGAGCAGTACTTC.

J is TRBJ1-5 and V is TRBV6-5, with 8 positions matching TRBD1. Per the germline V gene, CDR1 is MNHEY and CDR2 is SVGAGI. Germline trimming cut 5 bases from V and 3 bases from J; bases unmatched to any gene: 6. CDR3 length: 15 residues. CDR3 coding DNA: TGTGCCAGCAGTCGAGGGGACAGGTCCAATCAGCCCCAGCATTTT. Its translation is CASSRGDRSNQPQHF.

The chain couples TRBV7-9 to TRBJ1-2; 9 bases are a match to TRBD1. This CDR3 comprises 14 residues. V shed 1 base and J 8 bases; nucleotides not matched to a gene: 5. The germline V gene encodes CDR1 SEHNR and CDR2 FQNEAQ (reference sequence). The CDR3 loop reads CASSLEVTGGGYTF. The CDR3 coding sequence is TGTGCCAGCAGCTTAGAGGTAACAGGGGGCGGCTACACCTTC.

This CDR3 reads CASSRSSGGGELFF. DNA for the CDR3: TGTGCCAGCAGTCGATCCTCCGGGGGCGGGGAGCTGTTTTTT. The chain combines TRBV28 with TRBJ2-2, with a possible D match to TRBD2 (6 bases). The CDR3 is made up of 14 amino acids. The germline CDR1 and CDR2 sequences are MDHEN and SYDVKM. V was trimmed by 5 bases and J by 7 bases, leaving 14 bases between them.

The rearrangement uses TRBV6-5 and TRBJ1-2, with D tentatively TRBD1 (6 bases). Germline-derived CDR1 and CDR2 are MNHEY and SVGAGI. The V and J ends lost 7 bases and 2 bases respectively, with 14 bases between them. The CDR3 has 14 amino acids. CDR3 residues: CASTPTQGNYGYTF. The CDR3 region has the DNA TGTGCCAGCACCCCCACCCAGGGGAACTATGGCTACACCTTC.

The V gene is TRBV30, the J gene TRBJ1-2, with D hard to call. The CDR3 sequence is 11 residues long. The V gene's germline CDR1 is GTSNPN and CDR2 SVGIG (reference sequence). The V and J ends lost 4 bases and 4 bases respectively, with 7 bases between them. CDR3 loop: CAWTGVYGYTF. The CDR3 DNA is TGTGCCTGGACGGGAGTCTATGGCTACACCTTC.

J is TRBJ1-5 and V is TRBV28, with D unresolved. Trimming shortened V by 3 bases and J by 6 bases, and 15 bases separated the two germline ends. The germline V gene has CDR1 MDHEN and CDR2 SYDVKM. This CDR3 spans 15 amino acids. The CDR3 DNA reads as TGTGCCAGCAGTTTCGGACCGAAAGGTATTCAGCCCCAGCATTTT. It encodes CASSFGPKGIQPQHF.

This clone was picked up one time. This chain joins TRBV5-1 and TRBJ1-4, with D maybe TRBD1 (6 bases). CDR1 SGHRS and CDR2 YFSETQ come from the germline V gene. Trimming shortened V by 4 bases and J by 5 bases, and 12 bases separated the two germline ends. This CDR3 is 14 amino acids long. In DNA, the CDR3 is TGCGCCAGCAGCCCCGGGACACAGAATGAAAAACTGTTTTTT. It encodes CASSPGTQNEKLFF.

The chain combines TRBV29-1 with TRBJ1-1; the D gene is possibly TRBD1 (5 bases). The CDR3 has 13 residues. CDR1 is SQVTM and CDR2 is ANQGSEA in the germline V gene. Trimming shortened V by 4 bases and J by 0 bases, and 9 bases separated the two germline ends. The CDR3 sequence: CSVVGTLNTEAFF. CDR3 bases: TGCAGCGTTGTTGGGACTTTGAACACTGAAGCTTTCTTT.

In DNA form, the CDR3 reads TGTGCCAGCAGCCCAGACGGCCGCCGTGAAGCTTTCTTT. Encoded protein: CASSPDGRREAFF. The chain couples TRBV4-2 to TRBJ1-1; D not resolved. V was pared by 4 bases and J by 7 bases, with 13 bases between. The CDR3 runs to 13 residues. Germline V lookup: CDR1 LGHNA, CDR2 YNFKEQ.

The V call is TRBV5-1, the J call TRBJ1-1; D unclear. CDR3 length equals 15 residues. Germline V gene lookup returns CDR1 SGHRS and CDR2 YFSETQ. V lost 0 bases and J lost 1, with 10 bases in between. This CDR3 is CASSLGGFGNTEAFF. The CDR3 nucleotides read TGCGCCAGCAGCTTGGGTGGATTTGGGAACACTGAAGCTTTCTTT. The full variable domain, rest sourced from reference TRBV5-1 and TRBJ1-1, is KAGVTQTPRYLIKTRGQQVTLSCSPISGHRSVSWYQQTPGQGLQFLFEYFSETQRNKGNFPGRFSGRQFSNSRSEMNVSTLELGDSALYLCASSLGGFGNTEAFFGQGTRLTVV.

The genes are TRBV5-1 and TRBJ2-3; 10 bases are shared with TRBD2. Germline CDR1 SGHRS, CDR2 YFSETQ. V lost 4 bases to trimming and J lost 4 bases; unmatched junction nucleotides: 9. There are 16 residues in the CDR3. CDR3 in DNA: TGCGCCAGCAGCCGGACTAGCGGCTTAGGGGCAGATACGCAGTATTTT. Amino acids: CASSRTSGLGADTQYF. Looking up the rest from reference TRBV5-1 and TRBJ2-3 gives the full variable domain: KAGVTQTPRYLIKTRGQQVTLSCSPISGHRSVSWYQQTPGQGLQFLFEYFSETQRNKGNFPGRFSGRQFSNSRSEMNVSTLELGDSALYLCASSRTSGLGADTQYFGPGTRLTVL.

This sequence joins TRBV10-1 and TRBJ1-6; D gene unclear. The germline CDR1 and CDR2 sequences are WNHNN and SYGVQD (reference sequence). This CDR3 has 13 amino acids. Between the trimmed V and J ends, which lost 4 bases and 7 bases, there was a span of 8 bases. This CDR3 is CASSVRANSPLHF. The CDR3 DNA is TGCGCCAGCAGTGTTCGGGCCAATTCACCCCTCCACTTT.

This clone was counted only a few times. The DNA for the CDR3 is TGTGCCAGCAGCCAAAGAGAAGGAACTGAAGCTTTCTTT. It yields the protein CASSQREGTEAFF. This chain uses TRBV4-2 with TRBJ1-1; no clear D gene. Trimming left V 2 bases short and J 5 bases short, with 9 bases between. This CDR3 has 13 amino acids. CDR1 and CDR2 (germline): LGHNA, YNFKEQ.

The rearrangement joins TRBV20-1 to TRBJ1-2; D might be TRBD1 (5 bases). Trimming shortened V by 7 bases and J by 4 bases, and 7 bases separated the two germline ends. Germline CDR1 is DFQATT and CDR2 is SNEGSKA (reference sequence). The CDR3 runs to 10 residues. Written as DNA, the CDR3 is TGCAGTGGCGGGGCCTATGGCTACACCTTC. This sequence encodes CSGGAYGYTF.